This TCR beta chain emerged from a study of blood T cell repertoires in COVID-19. As for the study in general: Acute-phase and convalescent COVID-19 samples originated in the United States, Italy and Spain. T cells, B-cell-depleted T cells, or PBMCs provided the cDNA or gDNA that served as material.

The CDR3 sequence is 14 residues long. CDR1 is SGHTA, CDR2 FQGNSA, per germline. The V end was cut by 0 bases, the J end by 1 base, with 6 bases between. The repertoire was sequenced with immunoSEQ multiplex PCR; TCRdb's copy has only in-frame clones and lacks some. The sample records about 220,000 clones, about 88% being singletons. Residents of 24 US areas, aged about 18 to 89 years, made up the participants. Symptom resolution, clearance, or two negative PCRs marked the recovered donors of Cohort 3. The rearrangement joins TRBV7-2 to TRBJ1-1, with TRBD1 as a possible D gene (5 bases). The receptor was derived from a woman between 25 and 40 years old who had recovered from COVID-19. Sequencing input: PBMCs or T cells enriched from blood (not recorded which). CDR3 in DNA: TGTGCCAGCAGCTTAGCAGGGGCGAACACTGAAGCTTTCTTT. Protein product: CASSLAGANTEAFF.